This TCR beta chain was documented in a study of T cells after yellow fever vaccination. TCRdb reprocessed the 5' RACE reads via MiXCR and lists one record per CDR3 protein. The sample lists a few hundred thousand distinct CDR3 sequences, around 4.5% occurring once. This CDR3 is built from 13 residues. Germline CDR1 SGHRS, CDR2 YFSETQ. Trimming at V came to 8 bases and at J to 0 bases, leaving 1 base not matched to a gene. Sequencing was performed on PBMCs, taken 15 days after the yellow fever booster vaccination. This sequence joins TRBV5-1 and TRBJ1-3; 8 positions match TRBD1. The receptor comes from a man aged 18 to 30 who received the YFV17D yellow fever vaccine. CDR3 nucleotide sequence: TGCGCCAGTCAGGGGGCCTCTGGAAACACCATATATTTT. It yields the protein CASQGASGNTIYF.